The 24 T cell receptor beta chains listed next were all sequenced from one sample in a study of blood T cell repertoires in COVID-19. Sequencing was performed with immunoSEQ multiplex PCR; in TCRdb, only in-frame clones are kept and a portion is missing. This repertoire shows about 250,000 clones, about four fifths found once; its top ten account for approximately 1.4%. Specimen: peripheral blood. The source of these receptors is a woman in her forties who had recovered from COVID-19.

The chain combines TRBV5-1 with TRBJ2-1; possibly TRBD2 for D (5 bases). The CDR3 contains 18 residues. Germline CDR1 and CDR2: SGHRS and YFSETQ. Trimming left V 0 bases short and J 0 bases short, with 16 bases between. The CDR3 DNA reads TGCGCCAGCAGCTTGGGAAATTACGGGGTAAGCTCCTACAATGAGCAGTTCTTC. Translating gives CASSLGNYGVSSYNEQFF.

CDR3 sequence (DNA): TGTGCCAGCAGCTACGGGGGACAGTATTCCTACGAGCAGTACTTC. Translated, it gives CASSYGGQYSYEQYF. J is TRBJ2-7 and V is TRBV7-9; D may be TRBD1 (7 bases). Trimming stripped 4 bases from V and 1 base from J, with 14 bases between. This CDR3 has 15 residues. The germline V gene encodes CDR1 SEHNR and CDR2 FQNEAQ (reference sequence).

To note about this clone: One end of the junction does not line up with germline, which may come from a read error. The genes are TRBV2 and TRBJ2-3, with 8 bases that match TRBD2. This CDR3 spans 13 amino acids. The germline V gene has CDR1 SNHLY and CDR2 FYNNEI. The CDR3 spells CASSENQGLEGNF. The DNA for the CDR3 is TGTGCCAGCAGTGAAAATCAGGGACTAGAGGGGAACTTT.

This rearrangement joins TRBV7-9 to TRBJ2-6, with 8 bases that match TRBD1. The CDR3 has 16 residues. In germline, CDR1 is SEHNR, CDR2 FQNEAQ (reference sequence). The ends lost 10 bases at V and 0 bases at J; junction bases unmatched: 8. The CDR3 nucleotides read TGTGCCACCCGGGACAGGTTCTTCTCTGGGGCCAACGTCCTGACTTTC. Its translation: CATRDRFFSGANVLTF.

J is TRBJ2-7 and V is TRBV2; TRBD1 matches 8 bases. The CDR3 contains 15 residues. The V and J ends lost 10 bases and 3 bases, in that order; junction bases with no gene match: 14. CDR1 is SNHLY and CDR2 is FYNNEI in the germline V gene. CDR3 sequence: CATAENRDRLYEQYF. DNA for the CDR3: TGTGCCACCGCAGAAAACCGGGACAGGCTCTACGAGCAGTACTTC.

This clone appeared once. The gene calls are TRBV6-5 and TRBJ2-7; TRBD1 is a possible D gene (5 bases). The CDR3 spans 14 residues. The germline gives CDR1 MNHEY, CDR2 SVGAGI. V was trimmed by 0 bases and J by 3 bases, leaving 9 bases between them. The CDR3 protein is CASSYSIDSYEQYF. Written as DNA, the CDR3 is TGTGCCAGCAGTTACTCGATCGACAGCTACGAGCAGTACTTC.

Written as DNA, the CDR3 is TGTGCCAGCAGTTACGTTCGGGGAAGGACCCAGTACTTC. As protein: CASSYVRGRTQYF. This sequence joins TRBV6-5 and TRBJ2-5, with D possibly TRBD2 on 5 matching bases. Trimming removed 2 bases from V and 7 bases from J, with 11 bases in between. There are 13 residues in the CDR3. From germline, CDR1 is MNHEY and CDR2 SVGAGI.

The chain recombines TRBV11-3 with TRBJ1-3; no clear D. There are 18 residues in the CDR3. Germline V gene data show CDR1 as SGHNT and CDR2 as YENEEA. V lost 1 base to trimming and J lost 2 bases, with 18 bases between them. CDR3 amino acids: CASSLGFMEVETGNTIYF. Written as DNA, the CDR3 is TGTGCCAGCAGCTTAGGTTTTATGGAGGTCGAGACTGGAAACACCATATATTTT. The whole variable domain, filled in from reference TRBV11-3 and TRBJ1-3, reads EAGVVQSPRYKIIEKKQPVAFWCNPISGHNTLYWYLQNLGQGPELLIRYENEEAVDDSQLPKDRFSAERLKGVDSTLKIQPAELGDSAVYLCASSLGFMEVETGNTIYFGEGSWLTVV.

This clone was found once. The sample has other DNA sequences that encode this CDR3 too. The chain employs TRBV12-3 or TRBV12-4 and TRBJ2-3; D is perhaps TRBD2 (6 bases). The V end was cut by 5 bases, the J end by 6 bases, with 12 bases between. This CDR3 region has 13 residues. Here the CDR3 reads CASSLGTEDTQYF. The CDR3 bases are TGTGCCAGCAGTCTCGGGACTGAGGATACGCAGTATTTT.

This chain joins TRBV11-3 and TRBJ1-3; D is ambiguous. Germline assignment: CDR1 SGHNT and CDR2 YENEEA. The CDR3 loop spans 13 amino acids. V was clipped by 2 bases and J by 0 bases, with 2 bases between them. CDR3 region: CASSLHSGNTIYF. The CDR3, as DNA: TGTGCCAGCAGCTTACACTCTGGAAACACCATATATTTT.

J is TRBJ1-6 and V is TRBV28; perhaps TRBD1 as D (5 bases). Germline CDR1 reads MDHEN; CDR2 reads SYDVKM. The V and J ends lost 5 bases and 6 bases respectively, with 20 bases between them. The CDR3 runs to 17 residues. In nucleotides, the CDR3 is TGTGCCAGCAGTCTCCCCGGGGGAGGGGATGTTAATTCACCCCTCCACTTT. This encodes CASSLPGGGDVNSPLHF. Combining the CDR3 with reference TRBV28 and TRBJ1-6 gives the whole variable domain DVKVTQSSRYLVKRTGEKVFLECVQDMDHENMFWYRQDPGLGLRLIYFSYDVKMKEKGDIPEGYSVSREKKERFSLILESASTNQTSMYLCASSLPGGGDVNSPLHFGNGTRLTVT.

The chain combines TRBV6-1 with TRBJ1-2, with D unclear. Per the germline V gene, CDR1 is MNHNS and CDR2 is SASEGT. The CDR3 contains 14 residues. V was shortened by 0 bases and J by 1 base, with 6 bases between the two germline ends. CDR3 coding DNA: TGTGCCAGCAGTGAAGCGGGCAGTAACTATGGCTACACCTTC. It yields the protein CASSEAGSNYGYTF.

The chain combines TRBV7-2 with TRBJ1-2, with D tentatively TRBD1 (6 bases). The V gene lost 5 bases and the J gene lost 4 bases, with 14 bases spanning the gap. Germline lookup yields CDR1 SGHTA and CDR2 FQGNSA. The CDR3 extends over 14 amino acids. The chain's CDR3 is CASSPSRGFYGYTF. The CDR3 DNA reads as TGTGCCAGCAGCCCCTCTAGGGGGTTCTATGGCTACACCTTC.

J is TRBJ2-1 and V is TRBV7-9; 8 bases are a match to TRBD2. Trimming at V came to 4 bases and at J to 10 bases, leaving 6 bases not matched to a gene. Germline V gene data show CDR1 as SEHNR and CDR2 as FQNEAQ (reference sequence). The CDR3 is made up of 13 amino acids. CDR3 coding DNA: TGTGCCAGCAGCTATAGCGGGGCGCAGGAGCAGTTCTTC. This encodes CASSYSGAQEQFF. The complete variable domain, with remaining parts taken from reference TRBV7-9 and TRBJ2-1, reads DTGVSQNPRHKITKRGQNVTFRCDPISEHNRLYWYRQTLGQGPEFLTYFQNEAQLEKSRLLSDRFSAERPKGSFSTLEIQRTEQGDSAMYLCASSYSGAQEQFFGPGTRLTVL.

This chain uses TRBV5-1 with TRBJ1-4; possibly TRBD1 for D (6 bases). This CDR3 region has 16 residues. From germline, CDR1 is SGHRS and CDR2 YFSETQ. Trimming removed 0 bases from V and 3 bases from J, with 12 bases in between. The CDR3 DNA sequence: TGCGCCAGCAGCTTGGTCGGGGCAGGGGCTAATGAAAAACTGTTTTTT. Protein: CASSLVGAGANEKLFF.

The count of this clone is one. The chain is built from TRBV12-5 and TRBJ1-2; D call uncertain. Germline lookup yields CDR1 LGHNT and CDR2 FRNRAP. V lost 7 bases and J 4 bases, leaving 19 bases between the germline ends. The CDR3 has 15 residues. The CDR3 region is CASAGSVGSLYGYTF. As DNA, the CDR3 is TGTGCTAGTGCGGGGTCTGTCGGTTCTCTCTATGGCTACACCTTC.

The chain is built from TRBV9 and TRBJ2-1; possible D gene TRBD1, 5 bases. The germline V gene has CDR1 SGDLS and CDR2 YYNGEE. There are 14 residues in the CDR3. V lost 0 bases to trimming and J lost 5 bases, with 9 bases between them. The CDR3: CASSVVGQNNEQFF. The CDR3 bases are TGTGCCAGCAGCGTAGTGGGGCAGAACAATGAGCAGTTCTTC. Combining the CDR3 with reference TRBV9 and TRBJ2-1 gives the whole variable domain DSGVTQTPKHLITATGQRVTLRCSPRSGDLSVYWYQQSLDQGLQFLIQYYNGEERAKGNILERFSAQQFPDLHSELNLSSLELGDSALYFCASSVVGQNNEQFFGPGTRLTVL.

This chain links TRBV5-6 with TRBJ1-3; 7 bases are a match to TRBD1. This CDR3 has 16 residues. The germline gives CDR1 SGHDT, CDR2 YYEEEE. V dropped 4 bases and J dropped 4; count of bases not matched to a gene: 11. CDR3 nucleotide sequence: TGTGCCAGCAGCCCCGGAATGGGACAGACGGGAAACACCATATATTTT. The encoded protein is CASSPGMGQTGNTIYF.

V and J are TRBV5-1 and TRBJ1-2; D might be TRBD1 (5 bases). The CDR3 runs 15 residues. From germline, CDR1 is SGHRS and CDR2 YFSETQ. V was trimmed by 1 base and J by 5 bases, leaving 15 bases between them. The CDR3 DNA sequence: TGCGCCAGCAGCTTGTCGGGGGGAGGTGCATATGGCTACACCTTC. This sequence encodes CASSLSGGGAYGYTF.

The chain links TRBV5-1 to TRBJ2-7; TRBD2 is a possible D gene (5 bases). The CDR3 has 15 amino acids. Trimming took off 0 bases at V and 3 bases at J, with 13 bases between the two ends. The germline V gene encodes CDR1 SGHRS and CDR2 YFSETQ. The CDR3 protein is CASSLAGFGIYEQYF. CDR3 coding DNA: TGCGCCAGCAGCTTGGCGGGGTTCGGGATCTACGAGCAGTACTTC. The whole variable domain, remainder taken from reference TRBV5-1 and TRBJ2-7, is KAGVTQTPRYLIKTRGQQVTLSCSPISGHRSVSWYQQTPGQGLQFLFEYFSETQRNKGNFPGRFSGRQFSNSRSEMNVSTLELGDSALYLCASSLAGFGIYEQYFGPGTRLTVT.

CDR3 residues: CATSDFIQGTDTQYF. Written as DNA, the CDR3 is TGTGCCACCAGTGATTTTATACAGGGCACAGATACGCAGTATTTT. The V and J genes are TRBV24-1 and TRBJ2-3, with D possibly being TRBD1 (5 bases). The CDR3 runs 15 residues. The germline V gene has CDR1 KGHDR and CDR2 SFDVKD. V was trimmed by 1 base and J by 1 base, leaving 8 bases between them.

This chain uses TRBV5-1 with TRBJ2-3; 12 bases match TRBD2. V shed 3 bases and J 2 bases; nucleotides not matched to a gene: 4. The CDR3 loop spans 16 amino acids. Germline loops: CDR1 SGHRS, CDR2 YFSETQ. The CDR3: CASSSGLAGITDTQYF. CDR3 bases: TGCGCCAGCAGCTCCGGACTAGCGGGGATCACAGATACGCAGTATTTT.

This chain joins TRBV18 and TRBJ2-7, with D tentatively TRBD2 (5 bases). Germline-derived CDR1 and CDR2 are KGHSH and LQKENI. The V end was cut by 1 base, the J end by 2 bases, with 12 bases between. CDR3 length: 15 amino acids. For the CDR3, the DNA is TGTGCCAGCTCACCACAGAGGGAGACTACCTACGAGCAGTACTTC. It encodes CASSPQRETTYEQYF.

V gene TRBV15 combines with J gene TRBJ1-4; TRBD1 matches 8 bases. The ends lost 0 bases at V and 10 bases at J; junction bases unmatched: 4. The CDR3 runs 14 residues. Per germline, CDR1 LNHNV and CDR2 YYDKDF (reference sequence). The DNA for the CDR3 is TGTGCCACCAGCAGAGAAGGACAGGGACGAAAACTGTTTTTT. It codes for CATSREGQGRKLFF.